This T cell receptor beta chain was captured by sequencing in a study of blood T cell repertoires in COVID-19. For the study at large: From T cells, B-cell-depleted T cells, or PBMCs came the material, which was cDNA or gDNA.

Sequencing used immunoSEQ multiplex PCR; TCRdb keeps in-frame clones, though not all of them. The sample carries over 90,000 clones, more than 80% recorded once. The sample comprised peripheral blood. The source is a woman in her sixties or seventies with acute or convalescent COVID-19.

CDR3 in amino acids: CASSLSGYSYNEQFF. In nucleotides, the CDR3 is TGCGCCAGCAGCCTAAGCGGCTACTCCTACAATGAGCAGTTCTTC. This chain connects TRBV5-1 to TRBJ2-1; TRBD2 is a possible D gene (5 bases). Germline V gene sequence: CDR1 SGHRS, CDR2 YFSETQ. The V end was cut by 4 bases, the J end by 0 bases, with 11 bases between. The CDR3 has 15 amino acids.